The 12 T cell receptor beta chains listed next were all sequenced from one sample in a study of EBV T-cell therapy then PD-1 blockade in nasopharyngeal carcinoma. No antigen has been identified for these receptors. Treatment in this sample: AdE1-LMPpoly-expanded autologous EBV-specific T-cell therapy followed by anti-PD-1 nivolumab. TCRdb keeps only in-frame clones here, not all; method: immunoSEQ multiplex PCR. The sample lists roughly 22,000 clones, approximately 80% seen once, with 20% to 30% in the top ten. This specimen was CD8+ T cells from blood, taken at day -245 from a patient whose treatment included autologous EBV-specific T cells and nivolumab. The receptors derive from a man aged 40-49 years with nasopharyngeal carcinoma.

The chain links TRBV6-5 to TRBJ1-4; the D is unclear. Germline V gene lookup returns CDR1 MNHEY and CDR2 SVGAGI. Deletions cut 9 bases from V and 0 bases from J, with 11 bases between. The CDR3 is 14 amino acids. Here the CDR3 DNA reads TGTGCCAGTCACCCTGATGCAACTAATGAAAAACTGTTTTTT. This translates into CASHPDATNEKLFF.

This rearrangement joins TRBV6-5 to TRBJ1-3; D is undetermined. The CDR3 length is 15 residues. The germline V and J ends were trimmed by 7 bases and 0 bases, with 13 bases remaining between them. Germline CDR1 and CDR2: MNHEY and SVGAGI. In DNA, the CDR3 is TGTGCCAGCACTCACCTCCAGGACTCTGGAAACACCATATATTTT. Residues: CASTHLQDSGNTIYF.

Notes on this clone: The junction does not match germline at one end; this may be a read error. The chain couples TRBV6-1 to TRBJ2-3; tentative D call: TRBD1 (6 bases). The CDR3 sequence is 15 residues long. Germline V CDR1 and CDR2: MNHNS, SASEGT. The CDR3 sequence: CAGSEDQGSTDTQYF. The CDR3, as DNA: TGTGCCGGCAGTGAAGACCAGGGGTCCACAGATACGCAGTATTTT.

V usage is TRBV27 and J usage is TRBJ2-7, with 7 positions matching TRBD2. The V and J ends lost 2 bases and 4 bases, in that order; junction bases with no gene match: 11. The CDR3 is made up of 16 amino acids. Germline CDR1 MNHEY, CDR2 SMNVEV (reference sequence). The CDR3, as DNA: TGTGCCAGCAGTTTAGTCGGGGAGGGGATGGGGTACGAGCAGTACTTC. Amino acids: CASSLVGEGMGYEQYF.

This clone was picked up one time. This chain joins TRBV4-1 and TRBJ1-2, with a weak D call TRBD1 (6 bases). This CDR3 is 18 amino acids long. CDR1 is MGHRA and CDR2 is YSYEKL in the germline V gene. Trimming left V 1 base short and J 2 bases short, with 20 bases between. CDR3 amino acids: CASSQVWGRTDGNYGYTF. The DNA for the CDR3 is TGCGCCAGCAGCCAAGTTTGGGGAAGGACAGACGGGAACTATGGCTACACCTTC.

J is TRBJ2-2 and V is TRBV27, with D perhaps matching TRBD2 (6 bases). The CDR3 runs 15 residues. CDR1 and CDR2 (germline): MNHEY, SMNVEV (reference sequence). Trimming shortened V by 3 bases and J by 6 bases, and 14 bases separated the two germline ends. This CDR3 is CASSFRHPGAGELFF. DNA for the CDR3: TGTGCCAGCAGTTTTCGTCACCCGGGGGCCGGGGAGCTGTTTTTT.

The rearrangement uses TRBV7-8 and TRBJ2-2, with TRBD1 matching over 7 bases. Per germline, CDR1 SGHVS and CDR2 FQNEAQ. The CDR3 is 16 residues long. Trimming removed 5 bases from V and 1 base from J; junction bases left unmatched: 7. The CDR3 reads CASSRTRTGNTGELFF. The CDR3 DNA follows: TGTGCCAGCAGCCGGACGAGGACAGGGAACACCGGGGAGCTGTTTTTT.

The chain carries TRBV10-2 and TRBJ2-2; possible D gene TRBD2, 5 bases. Looked up from germline, CDR1 is WSHSY and CDR2 is SAAADI. The CDR3 sequence is 15 residues long. V was cut by 8 bases and J by 6 bases, with 19 bases left in between. The CDR3 bases are TGCGCCAGCGACCGAGGGATGGGAATCGCCGGGGAGCTGTTTTTT. Amino acids: CASDRGMGIAGELFF.

This chain uses TRBV3-1 (or the pseudogene TRBV3-2) with TRBJ2-7; D is unresolved. Trimming shortened V by 5 bases and J by 2 bases, and 13 bases separated the two germline ends. The germline CDR1 and CDR2 sequences are LGHDT and YNNKEL (reference sequence). CDR3 length: 14 amino acids. CDR3 sequence (DNA): TGTGCCAGCAGCACACGGGCCCCCACCTACGAGCAGTACTTC. Translating it yields CASSTRAPTYEQYF.

The chain has TRBV6-1 and TRBJ2-5, with D perhaps TRBD2 (7 bases). CDR1 is MNHNS and CDR2 is SASEGT in the germline V gene. Trimming cost V 3 bases and J 4 bases, with 18 bases left between them. CDR3 size: 16 residues. The CDR3 region has the DNA TGTGCCAGCAGTGATGGGAGGGGGAGTGGCGGAGAGACCCAGTACTTC. Protein product: CASSDGRGSGGETQYF.

In DNA, the CDR3 is TGTGCCAGCAGCAGGACAGCCTTGAACACTGAAGCTTTCTTT. This sequence encodes CASSRTALNTEAFF. V and J are TRBV6-6 and TRBJ1-1; D might be TRBD1 (6 bases). The germline V gene has CDR1 MNHNY and CDR2 SVGAGI (reference sequence). The CDR3 covers 14 residues. The V end was cut by 6 bases, the J end by 0 bases, with 11 bases between.

The V gene is TRBV11-2, the J gene TRBJ2-5, with 8 bases lining up with TRBD2. The V gene's germline CDR1 is SGHAT and CDR2 FQNNGV. The CDR3 has 16 amino acids. The trim removed 7 bases at V and 0 bases at J, leaving 10 bases unmatched. The CDR3 here is CASTQTQRGYQETQYF. CDR3 DNA: TGTGCCAGCACCCAAACCCAGCGGGGGTACCAAGAGACCCAGTACTTC.